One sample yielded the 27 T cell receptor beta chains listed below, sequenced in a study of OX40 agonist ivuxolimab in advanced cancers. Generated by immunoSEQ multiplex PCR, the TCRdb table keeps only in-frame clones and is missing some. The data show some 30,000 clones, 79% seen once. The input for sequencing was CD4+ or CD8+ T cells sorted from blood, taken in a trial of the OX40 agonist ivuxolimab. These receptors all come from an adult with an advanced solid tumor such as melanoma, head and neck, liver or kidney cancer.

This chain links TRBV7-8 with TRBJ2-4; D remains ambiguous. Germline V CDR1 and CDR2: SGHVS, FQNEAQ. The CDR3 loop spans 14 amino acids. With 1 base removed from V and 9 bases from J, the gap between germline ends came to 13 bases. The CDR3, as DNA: TGTGCCAGCAGCTTAGAGGGTTTCGGCGGCATTCAGTACTTC. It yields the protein CASSLEGFGGIQYF.

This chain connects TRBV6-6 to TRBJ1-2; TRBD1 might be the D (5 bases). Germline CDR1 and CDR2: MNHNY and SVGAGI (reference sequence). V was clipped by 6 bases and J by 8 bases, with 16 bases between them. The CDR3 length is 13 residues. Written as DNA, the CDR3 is TGTGCCAGCAGGCTCGGGGGGGGACTGGGCTACACCTTC. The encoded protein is CASRLGGGLGYTF.

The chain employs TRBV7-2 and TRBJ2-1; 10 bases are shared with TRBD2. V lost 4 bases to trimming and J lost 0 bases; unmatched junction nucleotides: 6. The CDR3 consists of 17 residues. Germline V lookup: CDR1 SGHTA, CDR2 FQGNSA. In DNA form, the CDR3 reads TGTGCCAGCAGCTCTAGCGGGGGTACATTCTCCTACAATGAGCAGTTCTTC. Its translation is CASSSSGGTFSYNEQFF.

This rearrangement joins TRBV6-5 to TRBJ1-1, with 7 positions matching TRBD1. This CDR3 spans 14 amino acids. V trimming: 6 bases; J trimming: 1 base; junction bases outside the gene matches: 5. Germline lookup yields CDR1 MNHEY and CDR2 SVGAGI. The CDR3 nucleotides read TGTGCCAGCAGGTGGGACAGAAAGAACACTGAAGCTTTCTTT. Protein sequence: CASRWDRKNTEAFF.

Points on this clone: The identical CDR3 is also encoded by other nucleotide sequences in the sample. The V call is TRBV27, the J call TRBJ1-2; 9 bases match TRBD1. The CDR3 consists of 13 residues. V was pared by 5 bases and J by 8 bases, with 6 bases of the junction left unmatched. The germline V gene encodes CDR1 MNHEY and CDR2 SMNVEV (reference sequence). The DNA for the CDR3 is TGTGCCAGCAGTAGAACAGGGGGCTTGGGCTACACCTTC. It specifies CASSRTGGLGYTF.

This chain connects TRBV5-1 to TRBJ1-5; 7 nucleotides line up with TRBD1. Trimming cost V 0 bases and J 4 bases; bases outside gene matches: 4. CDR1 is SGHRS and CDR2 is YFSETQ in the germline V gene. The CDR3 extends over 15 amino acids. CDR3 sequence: CASSLETGYNQPQHF. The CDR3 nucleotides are TGCGCCAGCAGCTTGGAGACAGGGTATAATCAGCCCCAGCATTTT.

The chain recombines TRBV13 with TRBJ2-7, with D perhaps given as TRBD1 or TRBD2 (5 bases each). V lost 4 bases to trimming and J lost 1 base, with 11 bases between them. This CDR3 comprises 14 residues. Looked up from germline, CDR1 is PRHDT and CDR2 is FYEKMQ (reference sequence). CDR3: CASSYRDGSYEQYF. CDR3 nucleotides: TGTGCCAGCAGCTATCGGGACGGTTCCTACGAGCAGTACTTC.

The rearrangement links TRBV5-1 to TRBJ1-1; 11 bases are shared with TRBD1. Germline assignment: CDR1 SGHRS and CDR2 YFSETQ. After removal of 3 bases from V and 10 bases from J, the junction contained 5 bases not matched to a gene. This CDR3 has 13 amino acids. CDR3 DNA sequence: TGCGCCAGCAGCTCCGGGACAGGGGGTCCAGCTTTCTTT. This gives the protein CASSSGTGGPAFF.

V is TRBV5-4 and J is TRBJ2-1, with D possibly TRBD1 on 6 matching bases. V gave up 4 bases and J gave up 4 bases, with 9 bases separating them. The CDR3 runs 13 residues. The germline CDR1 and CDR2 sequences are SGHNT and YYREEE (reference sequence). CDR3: CASSHGQYNEQFF. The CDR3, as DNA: TGTGCCAGCAGCCACGGACAGTACAATGAGCAGTTCTTC.

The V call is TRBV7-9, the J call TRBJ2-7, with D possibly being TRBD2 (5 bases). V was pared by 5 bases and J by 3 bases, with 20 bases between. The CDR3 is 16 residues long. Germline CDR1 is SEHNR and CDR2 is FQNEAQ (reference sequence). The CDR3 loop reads CASSLGPSLGGYEQYF. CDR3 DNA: TGTGCCAGCAGCCTAGGACCGTCACTAGGTGGCTACGAGCAGTACTTC.

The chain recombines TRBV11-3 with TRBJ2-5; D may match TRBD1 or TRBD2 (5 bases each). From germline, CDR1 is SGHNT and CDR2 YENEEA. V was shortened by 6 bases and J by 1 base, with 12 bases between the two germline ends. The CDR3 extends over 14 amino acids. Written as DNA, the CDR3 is TGTGCCAGCAGTAGTACTAGGGGCCAAGAGACCCAGTACTTC. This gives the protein CASSSTRGQETQYF.

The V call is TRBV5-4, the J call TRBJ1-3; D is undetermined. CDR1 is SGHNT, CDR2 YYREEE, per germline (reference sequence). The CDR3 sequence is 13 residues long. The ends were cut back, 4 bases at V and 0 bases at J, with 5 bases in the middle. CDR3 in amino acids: CASSPDSGNTIYF. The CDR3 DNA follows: TGTGCCAGCAGCCCCGACTCTGGAAACACCATATATTTT. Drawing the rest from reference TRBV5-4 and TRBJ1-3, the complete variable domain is ETGVTQSPTHLIKTRGQQVTLRCSSQSGHNTVSWYQQALGQGPQFIFQYYREEENGRGNFPPRFSGLQFPNYSSELNVNALELDDSALYLCASSPDSGNTIYFGEGSWLTVV.

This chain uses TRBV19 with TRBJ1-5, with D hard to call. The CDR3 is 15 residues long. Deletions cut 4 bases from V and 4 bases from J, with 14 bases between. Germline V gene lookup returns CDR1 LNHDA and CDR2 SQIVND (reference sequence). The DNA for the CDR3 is TGTGCCAGTAGTAGAGGGTTAATTGGGAATCAGCCCCAGCATTTT. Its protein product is CASSRGLIGNQPQHF.

The CDR3 reads CAISESLGGNSPLHF. The CDR3, as DNA: TGTGCCATCAGTGAGTCTCTAGGGGGAAATTCACCCCTCCACTTT. The V gene is TRBV10-3, the J gene TRBJ1-6; D might be TRBD1 (6 bases). The V end lost 0 bases, the J end lost 7 bases, and 10 bases lay between the germline ends. In germline, CDR1 is ENHRY, CDR2 SYGVKD. This CDR3 has 15 residues.

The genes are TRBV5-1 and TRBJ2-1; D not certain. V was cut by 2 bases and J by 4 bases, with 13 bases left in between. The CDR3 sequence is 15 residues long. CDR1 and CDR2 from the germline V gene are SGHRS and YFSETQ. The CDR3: CASSFALASYNEQFF. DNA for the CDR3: TGCGCCAGCAGCTTCGCCCTTGCTTCTTACAATGAGCAGTTCTTC.

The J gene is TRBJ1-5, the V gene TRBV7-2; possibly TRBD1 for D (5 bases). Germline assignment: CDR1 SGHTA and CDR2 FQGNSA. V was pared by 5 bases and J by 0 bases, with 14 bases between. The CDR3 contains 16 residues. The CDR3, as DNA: TGTGCCAGCAGCATTGGACATTCGTATAGCAATCAGCCCCAGCATTTT. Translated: CASSIGHSYSNQPQHF. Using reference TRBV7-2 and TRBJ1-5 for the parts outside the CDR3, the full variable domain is GAGVSQSPSNKVTEKGKDVELRCDPISGHTALYWYRQSLGQGLEFLIYFQGNSAPDKSGLPSDRFSAERTGGSVSTLTIQRTQQEDSAVYLCASSIGHSYSNQPQHFGDGTRLSIL.

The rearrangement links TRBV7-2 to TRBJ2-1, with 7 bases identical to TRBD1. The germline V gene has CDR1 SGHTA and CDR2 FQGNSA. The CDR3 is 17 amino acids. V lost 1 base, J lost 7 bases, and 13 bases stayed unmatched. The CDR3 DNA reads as TGTGCCAGCAGCTTAGTCCCATCGACAGGGCGTAGGAATGAGCAGTTCTTC. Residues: CASSLVPSTGRRNEQFF.

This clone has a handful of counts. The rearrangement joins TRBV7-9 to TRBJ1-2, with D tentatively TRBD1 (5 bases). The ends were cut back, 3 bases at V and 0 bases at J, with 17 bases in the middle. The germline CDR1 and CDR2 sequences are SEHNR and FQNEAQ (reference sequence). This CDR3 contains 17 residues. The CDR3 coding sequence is TGTGCCAGCAGCTTCCTGTCTGGGGGTAGAGCTAACTATGGCTACACCTTC. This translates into CASSFLSGGRANYGYTF.

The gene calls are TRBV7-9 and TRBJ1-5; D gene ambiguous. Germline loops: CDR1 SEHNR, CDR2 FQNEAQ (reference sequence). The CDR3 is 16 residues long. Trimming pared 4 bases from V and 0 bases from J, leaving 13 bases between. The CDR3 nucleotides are TGTGCCAGCAGCTCGAATTGGGCCACTAGCAATCAGCCCCAGCATTTT. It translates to CASSSNWATSNQPQHF.

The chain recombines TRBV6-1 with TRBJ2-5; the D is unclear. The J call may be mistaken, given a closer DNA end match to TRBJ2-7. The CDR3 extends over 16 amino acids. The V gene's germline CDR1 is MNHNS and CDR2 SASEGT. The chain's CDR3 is CASSERRRYQTYEQYF. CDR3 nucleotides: TGTGCCAGCAGTGAGCGCCGACGGTACCAAACCTACGAGCAGTACTTC.

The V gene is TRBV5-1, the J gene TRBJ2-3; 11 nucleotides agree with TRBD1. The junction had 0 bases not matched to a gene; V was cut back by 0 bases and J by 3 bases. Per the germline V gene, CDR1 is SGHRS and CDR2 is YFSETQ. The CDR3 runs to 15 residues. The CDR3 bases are TGCGCCAGCAGCTTGGGGGACAGGGGGACAGATACGCAGTATTTT. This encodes CASSLGDRGTDTQYF.

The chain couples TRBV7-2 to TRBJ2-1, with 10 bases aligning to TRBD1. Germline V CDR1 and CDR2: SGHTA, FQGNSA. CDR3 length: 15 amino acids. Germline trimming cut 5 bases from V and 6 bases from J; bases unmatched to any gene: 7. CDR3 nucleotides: TGTGCCAGCAGCACTGCCGGGACAGGGGCCAATGAGCAGTTCTTC. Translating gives CASSTAGTGANEQFF.

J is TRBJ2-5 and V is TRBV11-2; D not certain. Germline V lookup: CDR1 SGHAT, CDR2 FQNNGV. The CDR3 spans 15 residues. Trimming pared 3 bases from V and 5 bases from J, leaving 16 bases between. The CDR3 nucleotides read TGTGCCAGCAGCTTCCTAGGCGGTGACGGGGAGACCCAGTACTTC. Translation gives CASSFLGGDGETQYF. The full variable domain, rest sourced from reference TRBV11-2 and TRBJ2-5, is EAGVAQSPRYKIIEKRQSVAFWCNPISGHATLYWYQQILGQGPKLLIQFQNNGVVDDSQLPKDRFSAERLKGVDSTLKIQPAKLEDSAVYLCASSFLGGDGETQYFGPGTRLLVL.

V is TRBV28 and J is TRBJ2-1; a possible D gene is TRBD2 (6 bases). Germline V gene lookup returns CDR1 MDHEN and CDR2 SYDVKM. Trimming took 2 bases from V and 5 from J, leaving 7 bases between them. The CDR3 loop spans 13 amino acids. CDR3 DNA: TGTGCCAGCAGTTTAACGGGAGACAATGAGCAGTTCTTC. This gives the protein CASSLTGDNEQFF. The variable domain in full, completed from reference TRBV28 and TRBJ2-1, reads DVKVTQSSRYLVKRTGEKVFLECVQDMDHENMFWYRQDPGLGLRLIYFSYDVKMKEKGDIPEGYSVSREKKERFSLILESASTNQTSMYLCASSLTGDNEQFFGPGTRLTVL.

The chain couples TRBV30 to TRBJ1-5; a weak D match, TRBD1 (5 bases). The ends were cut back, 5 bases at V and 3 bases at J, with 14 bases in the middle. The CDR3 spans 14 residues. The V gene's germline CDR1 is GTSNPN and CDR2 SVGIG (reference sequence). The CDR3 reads CAWGLGLDNQPQHF. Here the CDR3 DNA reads TGTGCCTGGGGCTTGGGACTAGACAATCAGCCCCAGCATTTT.

CDR3: CASSPGVGDNSPLHF. In DNA form, the CDR3 reads TGTGCCAGCAGCCCAGGGGTAGGTGATAATTCACCCCTCCACTTT. This rearrangement joins TRBV5-6 to TRBJ1-6, with D possibly being TRBD1 (6 bases). V lost 4 bases, J lost 5 bases, and 13 bases lay in between. Germline V gives CDR1 SGHDT, CDR2 YYEEEE. This CDR3 contains 15 residues.

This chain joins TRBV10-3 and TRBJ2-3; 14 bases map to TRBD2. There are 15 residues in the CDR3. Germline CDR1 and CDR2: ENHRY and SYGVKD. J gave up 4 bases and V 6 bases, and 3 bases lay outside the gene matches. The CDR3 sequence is CAISPGLAGADTQYF. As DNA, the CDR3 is TGTGCCATCAGCCCGGGACTAGCGGGGGCAGATACGCAGTATTTT.